Included here is one TCR beta chain sequence, with context. This record belongs to a study of T cell changes during pregnancy in multiple sclerosis. The CDR3 length is 16 residues. CDR1 is LGHNA, CDR2 YNFKEQ, per germline. V dropped 0 bases and J dropped 3 bases, with 15 bases sitting between them. Sequenced by immunoSEQ multiplex PCR; TCRdb stores in-frame clones only, minus some. The data show tens of thousands of clones, about nine tenths seen once. The input for sequencing was peripheral blood, taken in the first trimester of pregnancy. The rearrangement joins TRBV4-2 to TRBJ2-7, with D possibly matching TRBD2 (6 bases). This clonotype was sampled from a female donor in good health, enrolled as a control in a pregnancy study. CDR3 DNA sequence: TGTGCCAGCAGCCAAGATATCCGTGGACTATACTACGAGCAGTACTTC. Translated: CASSQDIRGLYYEQYF.